This T cell receptor beta chain was documented in a study of T cells in Graves' hyperthyroidism and ophthalmopathy. Regarding the study as a whole: A model of 13 V-J features distinguished ophthalmopathy from stable hyperthyroidism.

In the case of this clonotype: Its antigen is not known.

Using RNA transcripts as the source, TCR beta CDR3 regions were amplified. The study used the HTBI primer set for a first-round RT-PCR of the TCR CDR3. One entry per CDR3 protein, called by TCRdb with MiXCR from the multiplex PCR reads. The top ten clones hold 10% of a sample with hundreds of thousands of distinct CDR3 sequences, roughly 15% of them seen once. CDR1 is SGDLS and CDR2 is YYNGEE in the germline V gene. The ends were cut back, 0 bases at V and 2 bases at J, with 6 bases in the middle. This CDR3 has 13 amino acids. Investigators excluded patients with uncontrolled infection, other autoimmune disease, pregnancy or lactation. Orbital computed tomography, thyroid ultrasound, serum thyroxine and TRAb, and clinical symptoms together informed the diagnoses. Out of 10 ml of fresh peripheral blood came the PBMCs.

The sequencing input was blood. The receptor was derived from a woman aged 18-29 years with Graves' hyperthyroidism. V gene TRBV9 combines with J gene TRBJ2-7; no clear D. CDR3 loop: CASSVGPTYEQYF. The CDR3 nucleotides are TGTGCCAGCAGCGTAGGCCCCACCTACGAGCAGTACTTC.